This entry lists 28 T cell receptor beta chains sequenced from one sample in a study of tumor-infiltrating lymphocytes in oesophageal squamous cell carcinoma. TCRdb reanalysed the PCR reads using MiXCR and keeps one entry per CDR3 protein. The sample carries tens of thousands of distinct CDR3 sequences, 30% to 35% recorded once. Specimen: esophageal tumor tissue. These receptors came from a female donor with esophageal squamous cell carcinoma.

V is TRBV9 and J is TRBJ2-1; 9 bases are a match to TRBD1. The CDR3 has 15 residues. The germline CDR1 and CDR2 sequences are SGDLS and YYNGEE. V lost 3 bases to trimming and J lost 4 bases; unmatched junction nucleotides: 5. The CDR3 sequence is CASSAGQGIYNEQFF. The CDR3 nucleotides read TGTGCCAGCAGCGCCGGACAGGGGATATACAATGAGCAGTTCTTC.

This rearrangement joins TRBV27 to TRBJ2-5; maybe TRBD1 (5 bases). The assigned J gene may be wrong: the sequence end matches TRBJ2-7 better. CDR3 size: 14 residues. Germline CDR1 and CDR2: MNHEY and SMNVEV (reference sequence). The CDR3 sequence is CASSLPGAAYEQYF. CDR3 sequence (DNA): TGTGCCAGCAGCCTGCCTGGGGCAGCCTACGAGCAGTACTTC.

This clonotype was seen at least ten times. The V call is TRBV7-3, the J call TRBJ2-5, with TRBD1 matching 8 bases. The junction had 2 bases not matched to a gene; V was cut back by 3 bases and J by 5 bases. Germline values: CDR1 SGHTA, CDR2 FQGTGA. This CDR3 contains 13 residues. CDR3 amino acids: CASSFTGGETQYF. DNA for the CDR3: TGTGCCAGCAGCTTCACAGGGGGTGAGACCCAGTACTTC.

This clonotype was seen a few times. This chain links TRBV6-5 with TRBJ2-1, with unresolved D. CDR1 MNHEY and CDR2 SVGAGI come from the germline V gene. The CDR3 is 16 residues long. Trimming took 7 bases from V and 0 from J, leaving 16 bases between them. For the CDR3, the DNA is TGTGCCAGCACCACACACAAGCTCAGCTCCTACAATGAGCAGTTCTTC. Its protein product is CASTTHKLSSYNEQFF.

The rearrangement uses TRBV19 and TRBJ1-2; D unresolved. Germline assignment: CDR1 LNHDA and CDR2 SQIVND (reference sequence). Deletions cut 4 bases from V and 4 bases from J, with 16 bases between. This CDR3 region has 15 residues. The CDR3 reads CASSKEQQLSYGYTF. The CDR3 DNA reads TGTGCCAGTAGTAAGGAGCAGCAGCTCTCCTATGGCTACACCTTC. Supplemented by reference TRBV19 and TRBJ1-2, the full variable domain reads DGGITQSPKYLFRKEGQNVTLSCEQNLNHDAMYWYRQDPGQGLRLIYYSQIVNDFQKGDIAEGYSVSREKKESFPLTVTSAQKNPTAFYLCASSKEQQLSYGYTFGSGTRLTVV.

The chain is built from TRBV5-6 and TRBJ2-7; TRBD1 matches 9 bases. Germline CDR1 reads SGHDT; CDR2 reads YYEEEE. V was pared by 4 bases and J by 5 bases, with 13 bases of the junction left unmatched. CDR3 length: 16 residues. The CDR3 DNA sequence: TGTGCCAGCAGCCTATACGGACAGGGGTCGAAGAACGAGCAGTACTTC. It translates to CASSLYGQGSKNEQYF.

With respect to this clonotype: The conserved phenylalanine or tryptophan normally closing the CDR3 is absent here, so this likely arose from a read error. It is unclear where the CDR3 begins or ends on the DNA, so no DNA is shown, and the CDR3 is as TCRdb lists it. This rearrangement joins TRBV7-6 to TRBJ1-6; the table's TRBD1 call for D was not verified on the DNA. From its first to its last residue, the CDR3 has 15 amino acids. Germline V gives CDR1 SGHVS, CDR2 FNYEAQ. The CDR3 loop reads CASSLSRGFYNEQYL.

This clonotype was counted ten times or more. CDR3 region: CASIHQGVAGNTIYF. The DNA for the CDR3 is TGTGCCAGCATTCACCAAGGGGTTGCTGGAAACACCATATATTTT. This chain joins TRBV28 and TRBJ1-3; D possibly corresponds to TRBD1 (5 bases). Germline lookup yields CDR1 MDHEN and CDR2 SYDVKM. The CDR3 has 15 residues. The V end lost 7 bases, the J end lost 2 bases, and 15 bases lay between the germline ends.

This clonotype was recorded many times. The rearrangement uses TRBV28 and TRBJ1-6; TRBD1 aligns across 7 bases. This CDR3 is built from 15 residues. Germline trimming cut 7 bases from V and 7 bases from J; bases unmatched to any gene: 10. The germline V gene encodes CDR1 MDHEN and CDR2 SYDVKM. The CDR3 loop reads CASIYTGVENSPLHF. The CDR3 DNA is TGTGCCAGCATCTATACAGGGGTAGAGAATTCACCCCTCCACTTT.

The chain recombines TRBV27 with TRBJ2-1; 12 nucleotides match TRBD2. Germline V lookup: CDR1 MNHEY, CDR2 SMNVEV (reference sequence). The junction had 7 bases not matched to a gene; V was cut back by 6 bases and J by 1 base. This CDR3 is built from 17 residues. The DNA of the CDR3 is TGTGCCAGCAGCCGGACTAGCGGGATTGAGTCCTACAATGAGCAGTTCTTC. Its protein product is CASSRTSGIESYNEQFF.

This clonotype was seen only a few times. The rearrangement uses TRBV5-3 and TRBJ2-2, with a tentative D call TRBD2 (7 bases). TRBV5-3 is identified as an open reading frame with a role that is uncertain. V was cut by 8 bases and J by 4 bases, with 21 bases left in between. The CDR3 covers 16 residues. CDR3 amino acids: CASSARAGQATGELFF. The CDR3 DNA sequence: TGTGCCAGCAGCGCCCGAGCGGGACAAGCCACCGGGGAGCTGTTTTTT.

The chain joins TRBV5-4 to TRBJ2-1; perhaps TRBD2 as D (6 bases). CDR3 length equals 15 residues. The germline CDR1 and CDR2 sequences are SGHNT and YYREEE (reference sequence). Trimming shortened V by 0 bases and J by 4 bases, and 11 bases separated the two germline ends. CDR3 DNA: TGTGCCAGCAGCTTGGCCGAAGGGAGGTACAATGAGCAGTTCTTC. Protein: CASSLAEGRYNEQFF.

Regarding this clonotype: A much more abundant neighbour one base away suggests this may be a read error. The chain combines TRBV2 with TRBJ2-6, with TRBD2 identical over 12 bases. TRBJ2-7 matches the DNA end more closely, so the J call is doubtful. CDR1 is SNHLY and CDR2 is FYNNEI in the germline V gene. This CDR3 comprises 15 residues. The CDR3 sequence is CASRETSGRLNEQYF. The CDR3 DNA reads TGTGCCAGCAGAGAAACTAGCGGGAGGCTTAATGAGCAGTACTTC.

This clonotype occurred a few times. This chain joins TRBV3-1 and TRBJ2-3; no clear D gene. The ends were cut back, 7 bases at V and 1 base at J, with 9 bases in the middle. The CDR3 loop spans 13 amino acids. Germline CDR1 and CDR2: LGHDT and YNNKEL (reference sequence). The CDR3, as DNA: TGTGCCAGCACACTACTCGGCACAGATACGCAGTATTTT. Translation gives CASTLLGTDTQYF.

Points on this clonotype: A much larger clone lies one base from this, so it may be a read error. The chain uses TRBV2 and TRBJ2-3, with D possibly matching TRBD2 (5 bases). The J call may be incorrect, as the DNA end agrees better with TRBJ2-7. Per the germline V gene, CDR1 is SNHLY and CDR2 is FYNNEI. CDR3 size: 10 residues. As DNA, the CDR3 is TGTGCCAGCAAAATTAGCGTGCAGTACTTC. This sequence encodes CASKISVQYF.

This clonotype was seen repeatedly, ten times or more. This chain uses TRBV6-1 with TRBJ2-5; 11 bases align to TRBD1. The length of the CDR3 is 15 residues. V lost 7 bases, J lost 5 bases, and 9 bases stayed unmatched. In germline, CDR1 is MNHNS, CDR2 SASEGT. CDR3 coding DNA: TGTGCCAGCAATACAGGACAGGGGGCGGGTGAGACCCAGTACTTC. It encodes CASNTGQGAGETQYF.

The rearrangement joins TRBV9 to TRBJ2-5, with no clear D. In germline, CDR1 is SGDLS, CDR2 YYNGEE. The CDR3 loop spans 14 amino acids. V gave up 0 bases and J gave up 4 bases, with 10 bases separating them. The CDR3 here is CASSVGLFVETQYF. The CDR3 DNA sequence: TGTGCCAGCAGCGTAGGTTTGTTTGTAGAGACCCAGTACTTC.

About this clonotype: In this CDR3 the conserved last residue, phenylalanine or tryptophan, is missing, so a read error is likely. The DNA is omitted, as the CDR3 cannot be located on it reliably, and the CDR3 follows TCRdb's listing. The gene calls are TRBV2 and TRBJ2-4; TRBD2, the table's D call, was not compared with the DNA. From germline, CDR1 is SNHLY and CDR2 FYNNEI. The CDR3 is 9 residues long, ends included. The CDR3 protein is CASSKGASV.

By sample fraction, this clonotype is medium-sized (0.01 to 0.1%). This sequence joins TRBV28 and TRBJ1-2, with D uncertain. The germline V gene encodes CDR1 MDHEN and CDR2 SYDVKM. The CDR3 covers 12 residues. The germline V and J ends were trimmed by 3 bases and 4 bases, with 6 bases remaining between them. Here the CDR3 reads CASSFGAYGYTF. CDR3 sequence (DNA): TGTGCCAGCAGTTTTGGCGCCTATGGCTACACCTTC.

This rearrangement joins TRBV7-3 to TRBJ2-1; no firm D call. The CDR3 spans 15 residues. Per the germline V gene, CDR1 is SGHTA and CDR2 is FQGTGA. V lost 5 bases and J lost 2, with 13 bases in between. CDR3 nucleotide sequence: TGTGCCAGCAGCGATCGGCCATACGCCTACAATGAGCAGTTCTTC. It translates to CASSDRPYAYNEQFF.

For this clonotype: It may be a read error: a sequence one base away is much more abundant. The chain recombines TRBV4-2 with TRBJ2-1; 8 nucleotides line up with TRBD1. The assigned J gene may be wrong: the sequence end matches TRBJ2-5 better. The CDR3 has 15 amino acids. Looked up from germline, CDR1 is LGHNA and CDR2 is YNFKEQ. The CDR3 sequence: CASSQQGAVEGTQYF. Here the CDR3 DNA reads TGTGCCAGCAGCCAACAGGGGGCGGTTGAGGGGACCCAGTACTTC.

The V gene is TRBV7-2, the J gene TRBJ1-2; 7 bases match TRBD1. Germline V gene sequence: CDR1 SGHTA, CDR2 FQGNSA. CDR3 size: 13 residues. V lost 4 bases, J lost 4 bases, and 3 bases stayed unmatched. As DNA, the CDR3 is TGTGCCAGCAGCTGGGACAGCCTCTATGGCTACACCTTC. This gives the protein CASSWDSLYGYTF. Based on the CDR3 plus reference TRBV7-2 and TRBJ1-2, the full variable domain is GAGVSQSPSNKVTEKGKDVELRCDPISGHTALYWYRQSLGQGLEFLIYFQGNSAPDKSGLPSDRFSAERTGGSVSTLTIQRTQQEDSAVYLCASSWDSLYGYTFGSGTRLTVV.

The sample holds many counts of this clonotype. A much larger clone sits a single nucleotide away, making a read error possible. V is TRBV12-3 or TRBV12-4 and J is TRBJ2-4; TRBD2 matches 7 bases. The CDR3 has 15 residues. With V trimmed by 3 bases and J by 13 bases, 15 bases remained unmatched. Written as DNA, the CDR3 is TGTGCCAGCAGTTTTGCCCTAGCGGCAAACAATGAGCAGTACTTC. Translated: CASSFALAANNEQYF.

This clonotype was detected only a few times. A much larger clone lies a single base off, so this may be a read error. The chain uses TRBV6-2 or TRBV6-3 and TRBJ2-5; D possibly corresponds to TRBD2 (5 bases). This CDR3 comprises 16 residues. V lost 0 bases to trimming and J lost 11 bases, with 22 bases between them. Germline assignment: CDR1 MNHEY and CDR2 SVGEGT. The CDR3 nucleotides are TGTGCCAGCAGTTACTCCAGGAGGCATGTCTACAATGAGCAGTACTTC. Encoded protein: CASSYSRRHVYNEQYF.

This clonotype has at least ten counts. V and J are TRBV5-8 and TRBJ2-4; D is perhaps TRBD1 or TRBD2 (7 bases each). V gave up 3 bases and J gave up 6 bases, with 16 bases separating them. Germline V gene sequence: CDR1 SGHTS, CDR2 YDEGEE. CDR3 length: 15 amino acids. The CDR3 DNA reads as TGTGCCAGCAGCTCTAGACAGGGAGGGAGAAACATTCAGTACTTC. This codes for CASSSRQGGRNIQYF.

V usage is TRBV7-2 and J usage is TRBJ2-7; a possible D gene is TRBD1 (6 bases). Trimming pared 3 bases from V and 1 base from J, leaving 10 bases between. The CDR3 length is 14 residues. Germline V lookup: CDR1 SGHTA, CDR2 FQGNSA. The chain's CDR3 is CASSFDRLSYEQYF. For the CDR3, the DNA is TGTGCCAGCAGCTTCGACAGGCTATCCTACGAGCAGTACTTC.

This clonotype has a count of ten or more. J is TRBJ2-7 and V is TRBV5-1, with TRBD1 identical over 7 bases. Germline V gives CDR1 SGHRS, CDR2 YFSETQ. The CDR3 is 15 amino acids. V shed 5 bases, J shed 5 bases, and the junction held 13 bases outside the gene matches. The CDR3 coding sequence is TGCGCCAGCAGGGAACCACAGGGGCTGGATGACGAGCAGTACTTC. It yields the protein CASREPQGLDDEQYF.

This clonotype occurred many times. The rearrangement joins TRBV15 to TRBJ1-2; maybe TRBD1 (6 bases). CDR3 length: 15 residues. Deletions cut 0 bases from V and 8 bases from J, with 16 bases between. Germline V lookup: CDR1 LNHNV, CDR2 YYDKDF (reference sequence). This CDR3 is CATSRDLRTELGYTF. For the CDR3, the DNA is TGTGCCACCAGCAGAGATTTAAGGACAGAGCTGGGCTACACCTTC.